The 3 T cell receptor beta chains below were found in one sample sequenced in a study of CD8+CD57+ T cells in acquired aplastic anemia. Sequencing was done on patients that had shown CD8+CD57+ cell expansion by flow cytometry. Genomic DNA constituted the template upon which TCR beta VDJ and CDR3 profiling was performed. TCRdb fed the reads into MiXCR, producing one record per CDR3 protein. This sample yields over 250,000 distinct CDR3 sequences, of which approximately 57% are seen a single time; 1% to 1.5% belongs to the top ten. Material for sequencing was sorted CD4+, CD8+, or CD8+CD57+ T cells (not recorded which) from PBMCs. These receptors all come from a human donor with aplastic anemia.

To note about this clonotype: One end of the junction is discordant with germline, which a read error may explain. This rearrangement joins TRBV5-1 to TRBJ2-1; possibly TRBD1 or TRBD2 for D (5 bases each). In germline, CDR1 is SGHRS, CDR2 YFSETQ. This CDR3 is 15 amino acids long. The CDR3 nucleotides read TGCGCCAGCAGCTTGGCGGCGAGGGGCTACAATGGGCAGTTCTTC. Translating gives CASSLAARGYNGQFF.

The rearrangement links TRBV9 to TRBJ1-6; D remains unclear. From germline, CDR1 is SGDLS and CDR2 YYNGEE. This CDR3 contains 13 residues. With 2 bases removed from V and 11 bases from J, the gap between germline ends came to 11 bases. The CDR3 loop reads CASSVSGGPPLHF. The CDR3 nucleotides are TGTGCCAGCAGCGTTTCCGGCGGTCCACCCCTCCACTTT.

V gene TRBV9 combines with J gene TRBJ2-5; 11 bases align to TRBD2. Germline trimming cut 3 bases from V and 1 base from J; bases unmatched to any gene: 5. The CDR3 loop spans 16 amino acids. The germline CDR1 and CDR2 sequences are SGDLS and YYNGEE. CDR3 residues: CASSAASGGPQETQYF. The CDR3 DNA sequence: TGTGCCAGCAGCGCCGCTAGCGGGGGGCCCCAAGAGACCCAGTACTTC.